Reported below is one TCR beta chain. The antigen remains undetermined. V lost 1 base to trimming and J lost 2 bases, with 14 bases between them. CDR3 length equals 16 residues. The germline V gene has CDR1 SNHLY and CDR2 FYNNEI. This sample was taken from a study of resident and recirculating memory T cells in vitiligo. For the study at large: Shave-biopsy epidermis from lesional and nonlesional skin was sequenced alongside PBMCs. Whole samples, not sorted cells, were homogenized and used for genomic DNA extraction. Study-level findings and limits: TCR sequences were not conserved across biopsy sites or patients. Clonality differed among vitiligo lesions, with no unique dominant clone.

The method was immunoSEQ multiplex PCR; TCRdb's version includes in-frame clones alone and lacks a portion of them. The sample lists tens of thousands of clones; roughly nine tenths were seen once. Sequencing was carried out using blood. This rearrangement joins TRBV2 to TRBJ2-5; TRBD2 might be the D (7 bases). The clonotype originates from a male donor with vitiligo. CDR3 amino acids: CASSEGGGGGQETQYF. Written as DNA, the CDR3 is TGTGCCAGCAGTGAAGGGGGAGGGGGGGGGCAAGAGACCCAGTACTTC.